The present TCR beta chain was sequenced within a study of blood T cell repertoires in COVID-19. In the study overall: The United States, Italy and Spain were the sources of the acute and convalescent COVID-19 samples.

Measured with immunoSEQ multiplex PCR; TCRdb has only the in-frame clones, and not every one. The data hold around 300,000 clones, with roughly nine tenths observed a single time. The V segment lost 1 base and the J segment 10 bases; nucleotides outside the gene matches: 6. The germline gives CDR1 SGDLS, CDR2 YYNGEE. The CDR3 length is 15 residues. Sequenced input: PBMCs or T cells enriched from blood (not recorded which). V usage is TRBV9 and J usage is TRBJ1-6; 9 nucleotides line up with TRBD1. The clonotype originates from a woman younger than 35 who had recovered from COVID-19. CDR3 sequence: CASSVNRGHVSPLHF. The CDR3 nucleotides read TGTGCCAGCAGCGTAAACAGGGGGCATGTCTCACCCCTCCACTTT. The whole variable domain, filled in from reference TRBV9 and TRBJ1-6, reads DSGVTQTPKHLITATGQRVTLRCSPRSGDLSVYWYQQSLDQGLQFLIQYYNGEERAKGNILERFSAQQFPDLHSELNLSSLELGDSALYFCASSVNRGHVSPLHFGNGTRLTVT.